The clone carrying this T cell receptor (beta chain) was seen a handful of times. The antigen is unknown. This sample stems from a study of cytomegalovirus exposure and HLA in healthy donors. This CDR3 comprises 12 residues. V was cut by 3 bases and J by 4 bases, with 7 bases left in between. Germline CDR1 is SQVTM and CDR2 is ANQGSEA. PCR used 60 Vbeta primers and 13 Jbeta primers. Profiled with immunoSEQ multiplex PCR; TCRdb holds only in-frame clones, not every one. Here the sample spans 150,000 to 200,000 clones, roughly 82% being singletons. Study-level results: Data from an earlier analysis indicated that most TCR beta V segments were productive either about 90% or about 30% of the time. Another analysis was done later, and it associated 16,951 TCR beta sequences with HLA alleles at 0.05 false discovery rate. TCR beta chain V- and J-gene trimming was linked, in a later analysis, to a missense variant in DCLRE1C.

The source material was PBMCs. This receptor was identified in a girl between 5 and 17 years old in good health and CMV-seropositive. The rearrangement joins TRBV29-1 to TRBJ1-3; possible D gene TRBD1, 5 bases. CDR3 loop: CSVETEGNTIYF. The CDR3, as DNA: TGCAGCGTTGAGACAGAGGGAAACACCATATATTTT.